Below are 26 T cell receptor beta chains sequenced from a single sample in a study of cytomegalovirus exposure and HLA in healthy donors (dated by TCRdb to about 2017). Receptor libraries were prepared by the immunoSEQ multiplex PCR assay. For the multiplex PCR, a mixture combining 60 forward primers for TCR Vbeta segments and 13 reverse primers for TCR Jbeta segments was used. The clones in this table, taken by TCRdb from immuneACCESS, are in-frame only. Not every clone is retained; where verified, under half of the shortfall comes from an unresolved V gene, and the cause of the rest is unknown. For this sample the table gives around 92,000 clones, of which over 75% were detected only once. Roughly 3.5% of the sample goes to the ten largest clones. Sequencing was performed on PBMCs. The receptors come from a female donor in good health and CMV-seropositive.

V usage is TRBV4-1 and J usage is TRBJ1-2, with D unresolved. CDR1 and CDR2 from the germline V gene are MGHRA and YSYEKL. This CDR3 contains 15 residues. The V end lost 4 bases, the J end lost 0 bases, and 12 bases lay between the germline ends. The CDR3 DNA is TGCGCCAGCAGCCCCGCGCCGGGAGCTAACTATGGCTACACCTTC. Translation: CASSPAPGANYGYTF.

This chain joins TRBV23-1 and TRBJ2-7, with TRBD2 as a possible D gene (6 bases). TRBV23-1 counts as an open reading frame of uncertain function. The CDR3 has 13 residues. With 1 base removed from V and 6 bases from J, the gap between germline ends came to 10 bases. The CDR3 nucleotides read TGCGCCAGCAGTCAATTCTTGGGAGGCGAGCAGTACTTC. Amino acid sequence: CASSQFLGGEQYF.

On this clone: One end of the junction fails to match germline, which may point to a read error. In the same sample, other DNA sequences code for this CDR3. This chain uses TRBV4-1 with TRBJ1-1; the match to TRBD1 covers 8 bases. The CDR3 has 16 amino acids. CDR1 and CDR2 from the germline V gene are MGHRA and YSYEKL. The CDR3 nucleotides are TGCGCCAGCAGCCAGATTCTTACAGGGGGAGGCACTGAAGCTTTCTTC. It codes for CASSQILTGGGTEAFF.

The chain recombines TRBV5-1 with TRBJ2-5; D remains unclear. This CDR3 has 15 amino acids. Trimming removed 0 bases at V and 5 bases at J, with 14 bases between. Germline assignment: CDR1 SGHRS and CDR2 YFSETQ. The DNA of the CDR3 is TGCGCCAGCAGCTTGGGGGTAAGATTGGAGGAGACCCAGTACTTC. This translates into CASSLGVRLEETQYF.

The CDR3 DNA sequence: TGTGCCACCAGCAGTACAGGCCAAGAGACCCAGTACTTC. Its translation is CATSSTGQETQYF. The chain recombines TRBV15 with TRBJ2-5; D is perhaps TRBD1 (5 bases). V shed 3 bases and J shed 1 base, with 6 bases lying between them. Germline V gene lookup returns CDR1 LNHNV and CDR2 YYDKDF (reference sequence). The CDR3 extends over 13 amino acids.

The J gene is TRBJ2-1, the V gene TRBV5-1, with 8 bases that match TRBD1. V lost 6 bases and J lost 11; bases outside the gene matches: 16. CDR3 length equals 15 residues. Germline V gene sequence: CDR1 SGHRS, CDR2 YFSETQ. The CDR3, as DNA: TGCGCCAGCACCTCCCTCGGGACAGGTCAGTTAAAGCAGTTCTTC. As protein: CASTSLGTGQLKQFF.

The CDR3 nucleotides read TGTGCCATACGACAGGGGGCCGACAATGAGCAGTTCTTC. It codes for CAIRQGADNEQFF. The chain recombines TRBV10-3 with TRBJ2-1; 10 bases fit TRBD1. The V and J ends lost 9 bases and 5 bases, in that order; junction bases with no gene match: 4. Germline V gene data show CDR1 as ENHRY and CDR2 as SYGVKD. The CDR3 is 13 residues long.

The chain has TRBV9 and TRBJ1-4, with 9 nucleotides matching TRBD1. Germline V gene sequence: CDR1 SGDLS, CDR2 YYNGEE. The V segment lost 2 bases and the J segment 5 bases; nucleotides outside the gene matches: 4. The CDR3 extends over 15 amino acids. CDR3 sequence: CASSVGTGRNEKLFF. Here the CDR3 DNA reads TGTGCCAGCAGCGTCGGGACAGGGAGGAATGAAAAACTGTTTTTT.

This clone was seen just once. The DNA of the CDR3 is TGTGCCAGCTCCCCCACCGGACTAGCGGCAGAGCAGTACTTC. This encodes CASSPTGLAAEQYF. V is TRBV18 and J is TRBJ2-7; 10 bases fit TRBD2. The junction had 9 bases not matched to a gene; V was cut back by 6 bases and J by 7 bases. CDR1 is KGHSH, CDR2 LQKENI, per germline. This CDR3 is built from 14 residues.

The CDR3, as DNA: TGTGCCAGCAGTTCCGCCGGGGGGAGGGGGCCCCAGCATTTT. Residues: CASSSAGGRGPQHF. The gene calls are TRBV28 and TRBJ1-5; tentatively, D is TRBD1 (5 bases). Trimming cost V 4 bases and J 9 bases, with 16 bases left between them. CDR3 length: 14 residues. Germline lookup yields CDR1 MDHEN and CDR2 SYDVKM.

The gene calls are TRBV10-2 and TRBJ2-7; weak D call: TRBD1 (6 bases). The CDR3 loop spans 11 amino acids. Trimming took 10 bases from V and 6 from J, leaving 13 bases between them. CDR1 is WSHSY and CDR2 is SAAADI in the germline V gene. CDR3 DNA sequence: TGCGCCACCAAGGGGGACGTCGAGCAGTACTTC. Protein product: CATKGDVEQYF.

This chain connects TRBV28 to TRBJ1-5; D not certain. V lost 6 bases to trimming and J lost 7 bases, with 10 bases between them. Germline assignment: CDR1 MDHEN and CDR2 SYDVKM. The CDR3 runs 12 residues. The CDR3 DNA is TGTGCCAGCAGCGTTGGTGAGCAGCCCCAGCATTTT. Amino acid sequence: CASSVGEQPQHF.

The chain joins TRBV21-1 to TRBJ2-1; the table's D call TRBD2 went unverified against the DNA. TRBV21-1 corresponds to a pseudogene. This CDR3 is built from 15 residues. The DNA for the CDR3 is TGTGCCAGCAGCGGGCGGACTAGCTCCTACAATGAGCAGTTCTTC. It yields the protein CASSGRTSSYNEQFF.

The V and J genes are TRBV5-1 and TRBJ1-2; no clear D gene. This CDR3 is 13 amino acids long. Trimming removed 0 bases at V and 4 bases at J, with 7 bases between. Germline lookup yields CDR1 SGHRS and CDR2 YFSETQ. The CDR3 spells CASSLEQVYGYTF. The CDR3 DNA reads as TGCGCCAGCAGCTTGGAGCAGGTCTATGGCTACACCTTC. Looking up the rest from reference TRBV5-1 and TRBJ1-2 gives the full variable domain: KAGVTQTPRYLIKTRGQQVTLSCSPISGHRSVSWYQQTPGQGLQFLFEYFSETQRNKGNFPGRFSGRQFSNSRSEMNVSTLELGDSALYLCASSLEQVYGYTFGSGTRLTVV.

The CDR3 here is CASSQSGVASPLHF. The CDR3 DNA sequence: TGCGCCAGCAGCCAATCAGGGGTAGCTTCACCCCTCCACTTT. This sequence joins TRBV4-1 and TRBJ1-6; a possible D gene is TRBD1 (6 bases). The V gene lost 2 bases and the J gene lost 9 bases, with 11 bases spanning the gap. Germline loops: CDR1 MGHRA, CDR2 YSYEKL. This CDR3 has 14 amino acids.

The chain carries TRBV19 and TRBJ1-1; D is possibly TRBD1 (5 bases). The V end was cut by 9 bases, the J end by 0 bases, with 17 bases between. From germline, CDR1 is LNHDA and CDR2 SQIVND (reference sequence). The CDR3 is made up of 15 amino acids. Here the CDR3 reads CASNRLGGVNTEAFF. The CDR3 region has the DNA TGTGCCAGCAACCGGCTCGGAGGGGTGAACACTGAAGCTTTCTTT.

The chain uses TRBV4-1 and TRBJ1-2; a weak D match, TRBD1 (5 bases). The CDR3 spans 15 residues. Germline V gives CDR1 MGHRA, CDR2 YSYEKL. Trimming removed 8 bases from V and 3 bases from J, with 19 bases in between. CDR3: CASGGDGVDDYGYTF. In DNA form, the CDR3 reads TGCGCCAGCGGGGGGGATGGGGTGGATGACTATGGCTACACCTTC.

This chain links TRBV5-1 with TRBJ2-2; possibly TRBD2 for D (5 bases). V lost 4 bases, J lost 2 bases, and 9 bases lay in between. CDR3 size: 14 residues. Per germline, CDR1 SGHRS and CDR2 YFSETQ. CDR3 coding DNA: TGCGCCAGCAGCAGGGAGCCAAACACCGGGGAGCTGTTTTTT. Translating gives CASSREPNTGELFF.

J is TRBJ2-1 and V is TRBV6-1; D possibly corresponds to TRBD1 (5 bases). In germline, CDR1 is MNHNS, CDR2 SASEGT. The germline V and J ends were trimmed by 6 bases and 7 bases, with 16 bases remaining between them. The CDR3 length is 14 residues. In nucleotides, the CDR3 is TGTGCCAGCAGGGTGCAGGGCCAAAAAAATGAGCAGTTCTTC. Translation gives CASRVQGQKNEQFF.

CDR3 in DNA: TGTGCCAGTAGTACTACAGGGGCTGGGGTCGAGCAGTACTTC. Translated, it gives CASSTTGAGVEQYF. The V call is TRBV19, the J call TRBJ2-7, with 7 bases that match TRBD1. J gave up 6 bases and V 4 bases, and 9 bases lay outside the gene matches. The CDR3 consists of 14 residues. Germline V CDR1 and CDR2: LNHDA, SQIVND (reference sequence).

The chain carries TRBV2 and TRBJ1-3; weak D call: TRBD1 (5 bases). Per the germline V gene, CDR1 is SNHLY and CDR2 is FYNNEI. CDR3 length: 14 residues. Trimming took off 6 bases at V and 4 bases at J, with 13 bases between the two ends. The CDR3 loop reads CASRPDSHGNTIYF. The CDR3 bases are TGTGCCAGCAGGCCTGACAGCCACGGAAACACCATATATTTT.

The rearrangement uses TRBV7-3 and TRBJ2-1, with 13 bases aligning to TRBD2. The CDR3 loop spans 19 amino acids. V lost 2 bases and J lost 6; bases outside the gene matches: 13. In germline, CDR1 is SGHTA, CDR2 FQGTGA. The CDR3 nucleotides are TGTGCCAGCAGCTTACACGGACTAGCGGGAGAAAACGTCGGCAATGAGCAGTTCTTC. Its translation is CASSLHGLAGENVGNEQFF.

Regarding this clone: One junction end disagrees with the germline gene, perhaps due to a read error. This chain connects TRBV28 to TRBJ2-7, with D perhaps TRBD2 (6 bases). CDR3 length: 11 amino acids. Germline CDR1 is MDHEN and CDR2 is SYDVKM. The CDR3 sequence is CASSPGGLRDF. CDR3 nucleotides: TGTGCCAGCAGTCCCGGGGGTCTAAGGGACTTC.

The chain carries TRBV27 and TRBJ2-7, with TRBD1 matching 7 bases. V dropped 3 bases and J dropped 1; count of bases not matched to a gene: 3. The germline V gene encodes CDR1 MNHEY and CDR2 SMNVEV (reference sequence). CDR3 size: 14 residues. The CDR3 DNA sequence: TGTGCCAGCAGTTTCCGCAGGGGGTCCTACGAGCAGTACTTC. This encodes CASSFRRGSYEQYF.

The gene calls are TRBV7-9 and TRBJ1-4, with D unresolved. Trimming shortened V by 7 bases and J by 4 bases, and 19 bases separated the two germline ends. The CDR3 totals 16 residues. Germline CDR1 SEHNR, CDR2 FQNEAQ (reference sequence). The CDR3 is CASTPGGRPFNEKLFF. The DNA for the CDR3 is TGTGCCAGCACCCCAGGAGGGCGTCCCTTTAATGAAAAACTGTTTTTT.

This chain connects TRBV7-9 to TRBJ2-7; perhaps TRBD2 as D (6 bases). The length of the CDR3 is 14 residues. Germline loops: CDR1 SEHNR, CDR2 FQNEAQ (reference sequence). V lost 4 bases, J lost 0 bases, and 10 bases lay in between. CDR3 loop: CASSYGTVSYEQYF. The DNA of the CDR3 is TGTGCCAGCAGCTACGGGACTGTCTCCTACGAGCAGTACTTC. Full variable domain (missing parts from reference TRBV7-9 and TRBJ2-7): DTGVSQNPRHKITKRGQNVTFRCDPISEHNRLYWYRQTLGQGPEFLTYFQNEAQLEKSRLLSDRFSAERPKGSFSTLEIQRTEQGDSAMYLCASSYGTVSYEQYFGPGTRLTVT.